The clone carrying this TCR beta chain was counted many times. Thyroid surgery took place with no prior treatment in any patient. The sample comes from a study of metastatic and nonmetastatic thyroid tumors. Across the whole study: The study looked at repertoires side by side in blood and in tumor or nodule tissue from malignant and benign thyroid patients.

Original processing methods: A distant-metastasis classifier for papillary thyroid cancer was built using CDR3 differences across clinicopathological groups. TCRdb reprocessed the PCR reads using MiXCR. The V and J calls here are based on TCRdb, not the publication. Of roughly 71,000 clones in the sample, roughly 18% are singletons; the top ten hold roughly 13%. The germline V gene encodes CDR1 SGDLS and CDR2 YYNGEE. Trimming removed 1 base at V and 3 bases at J, with 10 bases between. The CDR3 sequence is 15 residues long. Sequences were obtained from blood. The sequence was collected from a female donor with papillary thyroid cancer or a benign thyroid nodule (not recorded which). Some clones in this sample may be carry-over from other donors' samples. This chain connects TRBV9 to TRBJ2-2; D is ambiguous. CDR3 amino acids: CASSVRKSYTGELFF. CDR3 in DNA: TGTGCCAGCAGCGTAAGAAAAAGTTACACCGGGGAGCTGTTTTTT.